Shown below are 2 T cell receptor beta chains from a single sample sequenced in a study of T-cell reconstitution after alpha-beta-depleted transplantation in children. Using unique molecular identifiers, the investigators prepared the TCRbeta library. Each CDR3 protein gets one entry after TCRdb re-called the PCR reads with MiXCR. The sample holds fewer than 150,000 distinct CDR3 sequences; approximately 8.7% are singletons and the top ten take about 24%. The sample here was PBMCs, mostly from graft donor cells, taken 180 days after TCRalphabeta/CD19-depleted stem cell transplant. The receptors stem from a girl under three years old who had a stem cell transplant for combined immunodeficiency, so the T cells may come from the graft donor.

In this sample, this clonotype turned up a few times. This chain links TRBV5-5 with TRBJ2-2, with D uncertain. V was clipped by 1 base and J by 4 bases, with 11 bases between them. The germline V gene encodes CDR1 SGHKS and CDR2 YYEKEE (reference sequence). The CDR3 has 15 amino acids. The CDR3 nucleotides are TGTGCCAGCAGCTTGTTCGCGGACCTCACCGGGGAGCTGTTTTTT. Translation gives CASSLFADLTGELFF. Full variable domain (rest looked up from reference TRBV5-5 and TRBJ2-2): DAGVTQSPTHLIKTRGQQVTLRCSPISGHKSVSWYQQVLGQGPQFIFQYYEKEERGRGNFPDRFSARQFPNYSSELNVNALLLGDSALYLCASSLFADLTGELFFGEGSRLTVL.

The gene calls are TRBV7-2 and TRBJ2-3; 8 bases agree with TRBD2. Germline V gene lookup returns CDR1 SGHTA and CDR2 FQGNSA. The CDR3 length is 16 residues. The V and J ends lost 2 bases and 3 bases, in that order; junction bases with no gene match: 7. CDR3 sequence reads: CASSLYIAGITDTQYF. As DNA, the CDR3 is TGTGCCAGCAGCTTATATATAGCGGGGATAACAGATACGCAGTATTTT. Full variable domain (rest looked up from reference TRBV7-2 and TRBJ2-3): GAGVSQSPSNKVTEKGKDVELRCDPISGHTALYWYRQSLGQGLEFLIYFQGNSAPDKSGLPSDRFSAERTGGSVSTLTIQRTQQEDSAVYLCASSLYIAGITDTQYFGPGTRLTVL.